Below are 24 T cell receptor beta chains sequenced from a single sample in a study of blood T cells in healthy people across ages. The authors ran a second PCR of 7 to 11 cycles using a sample-barcoded 5' primer and a J-beta primer mix. TCRdb re-called the 5' RACE reads through MiXCR, storing one row per CDR3 protein. The table shows roughly 730,000 distinct CDR3 sequences, with more than 55% occurring only once. The sequencing input was blood. The receptors here all came from a middle-aged man in good health.

This clonotype was observed a handful of times. The V gene is TRBV7-2, the J gene TRBJ2-7, with a weak D call TRBD2 (6 bases). Trimming took off 3 bases at V and 3 bases at J, with 15 bases between the two ends. The germline V gene encodes CDR1 SGHTA and CDR2 FQGNSA. This CDR3 has 15 amino acids. For the CDR3, the DNA is TGTGCCAGCAGCTTGCCGGGACTCGCCCTCTACGAGCAGTACTTC. Its translation is CASSLPGLALYEQYF.

The chain couples TRBV28 to TRBJ2-7, with 10 bases lining up with TRBD2. This CDR3 is 14 amino acids long. From germline, CDR1 is MDHEN and CDR2 SYDVKM. V dropped 6 bases and J dropped 3; count of bases not matched to a gene: 5. CDR3 residues: CASRSSGRLYEQYF. The CDR3 DNA follows: TGTGCCAGCAGGAGTAGCGGGAGGCTCTACGAGCAGTACTTC.

This clonotype was detected only once. CDR3 region: CASSYPGPSGALPGETQYF. The CDR3 nucleotides read TGTGCCAGCAGTTACCCGGGACCCTCGGGGGCGTTACCCGGGGAGACCCAGTACTTC. The chain carries TRBV6-2 or TRBV6-3 and TRBJ2-5, with D perhaps assigned TRBD1 or TRBD2 (6 bases each). V dropped 2 bases and J dropped 5 bases, with 27 bases sitting between them. The CDR3 has 19 residues. CDR1 and CDR2 from the germline V gene are MNHEY and SVGEGT.

The chain carries TRBV6-1 and TRBJ2-1; weak D call: TRBD2 (7 bases). Trimming took off 6 bases at V and 10 bases at J, with 13 bases between the two ends. Germline CDR1 is MNHNS and CDR2 is SASEGT. The CDR3 loop spans 12 amino acids. CDR3 DNA: TGTGCCAGCAGGAAGGGGGGGTACGAGCAGTTCTTC. Translating gives CASRKGGYEQFF.

This chain links TRBV6-2 or TRBV6-3 with TRBJ2-4; TRBD2 matches at 12 bases. The J call may be faulty, since TRBJ2-7 better matches the DNA end. Germline CDR1 MNHEY, CDR2 SVGEGT. The CDR3 loop spans 14 amino acids. This CDR3 reads CASSALAGGYEQYF. CDR3 coding DNA: TGTGCCAGCAGCGCACTAGCGGGAGGCTACGAGCAGTACTTC.

This clonotype appeared a few times. The chain has TRBV20-1 and TRBJ2-7; TRBD2 matches 14 bases. The end of the DNA fits TRBJ2-5 better, so the J call may be wrong. CDR3 length: 15 residues. Germline CDR1 is DFQATT and CDR2 is SNEGSKA (reference sequence). The CDR3: CSARTGLAGAETQYF. The CDR3 DNA follows: TGCAGTGCTAGAACGGGACTAGCGGGAGCAGAGACCCAGTACTTC.

The rearrangement uses TRBV7-6 and TRBJ2-3; unclear D gene. V lost 5 bases to trimming and J lost 0 bases, with 12 bases between them. Germline V gene sequence: CDR1 SGHVS, CDR2 FNYEAQ. CDR3 length equals 15 residues. This CDR3 is CASSRRVISTDTQYF. In nucleotides, the CDR3 is TGTGCCAGCAGCCGTAGGGTTATTAGCACAGATACGCAGTATTTT.

In its sample, this clonotype was seen once. This chain joins TRBV6-1 and TRBJ2-1, with a possible D match to TRBD2 (5 bases). Deletions cut 8 bases from V and 7 bases from J, with 27 bases between. The CDR3 has 17 amino acids. Germline V gene data show CDR1 as MNHNS and CDR2 as SASEGT. The CDR3, as DNA: TGTGCCAGCGGCCAAGTTCCTAGCAGATCCTCCAGGAATGAGCAGTTCTTC. Translated: CASGQVPSRSSRNEQFF.

This clonotype has just a few counts. The chain joins TRBV5-5 to TRBJ2-3; D unclear. This CDR3 is built from 15 residues. CDR1 is SGHKS and CDR2 is YYEKEE in the germline V gene (reference sequence). Trimming removed 0 bases at V and 6 bases at J, with 14 bases between. CDR3 in amino acids: CASSLDGVKGDTQYF. The CDR3 DNA sequence: TGTGCCAGCAGCTTGGATGGGGTCAAAGGGGATACGCAGTATTTT.

V usage is TRBV4-2 and J usage is TRBJ1-5; D is uncertain. The CDR3 loop spans 18 amino acids. The V and J ends lost 1 base and 5 bases respectively, with 21 bases between them. Germline CDR1 and CDR2: LGHNA and YNFKEQ. CDR3 nucleotide sequence: TGTGCCAGCAGCCAAGTTCCGGCGGGGATAAGCAGCTATCAGCCCCAGCATTTT. This encodes CASSQVPAGISSYQPQHF.

This clonotype was counted only a few times. The chain uses TRBV20-1 and TRBJ2-7, with 7 bases identical to TRBD2. This CDR3 has 14 residues. V lost 5 bases to trimming and J lost 6 bases; unmatched junction nucleotides: 13. The germline gives CDR1 DFQATT, CDR2 SNEGSKA (reference sequence). CDR3 DNA: TGCAGTGCTCACACGCTCGGACTAGTAGGCGAGCAGTACTTC. Its translation is CSAHTLGLVGEQYF.

This clonotype has just a few counts. The V gene is TRBV5-1, the J gene TRBJ2-6, with 7 bases matching TRBD1. Trimming removed 4 bases from V and 2 bases from J; junction bases left unmatched: 6. There are 16 residues in the CDR3. CDR1 and CDR2 (germline): SGHRS, YFSETQ. CDR3 DNA: TGCGCCAGCAGCACCAACGGACAGGCTGGGGCCAACGTCCTGACTTTC. It encodes CASSTNGQAGANVLTF. Filled out from reference TRBV5-1 and TRBJ2-6, the complete variable domain reads KAGVTQTPRYLIKTRGQQVTLSCSPISGHRSVSWYQQTPGQGLQFLFEYFSETQRNKGNFPGRFSGRQFSNSRSEMNVSTLELGDSALYLCASSTNGQAGANVLTFGAGSRLTVL.

V usage is TRBV7-2 and J usage is TRBJ2-5; TRBD2 is a possible D gene (5 bases). Germline V gene sequence: CDR1 SGHTA, CDR2 FQGNSA. V lost 5 bases and J 5 bases, leaving 21 bases between the germline ends. The CDR3 loop spans 16 amino acids. CDR3 DNA sequence: TGTGCCAGCAGCCGATCCCTACGACGGCCGGGGGAGACCCAGTACTTC. As protein: CASSRSLRRPGETQYF. Drawing the rest from reference TRBV7-2 and TRBJ2-5, the complete variable domain is GAGVSQSPSNKVTEKGKDVELRCDPISGHTALYWYRQSLGQGLEFLIYFQGNSAPDKSGLPSDRFSAERTGGSVSTLTIQRTQQEDSAVYLCASSRSLRRPGETQYFGPGTRLLVL.

The genes are TRBV5-1 and TRBJ2-1; 11 bases agree with TRBD2. This CDR3 has 15 amino acids. Germline assignment: CDR1 SGHRS and CDR2 YFSETQ. The junction had 11 bases not matched to a gene; V was cut back by 3 bases and J by 12 bases. DNA for the CDR3: TGCGCCAGCAGCTCGGACCCGGGACTAGCGGAGGGGCAGTTCTTC. Translation gives CASSSDPGLAEGQFF.

V usage is TRBV6-5 and J usage is TRBJ2-2; the match to TRBD2 covers 16 bases. Losses at the gene ends were 2 bases for V and 0 bases for J; bases not matched to a gene: 6. The CDR3 extends over 20 amino acids. The germline V gene encodes CDR1 MNHEY and CDR2 SVGAGI. CDR3 DNA sequence: TGTGCCAGCAGTTACAGGGGGACTAGCGGGGGGGTGACGAACACCGGGGAGCTGTTTTTT. Translated, it gives CASSYRGTSGGVTNTGELFF.

The V gene is TRBV11-3, the J gene TRBJ2-1; 12 bases map to TRBD2. V lost 5 bases and J lost 4; bases outside the gene matches: 9. Germline assignment: CDR1 SGHNT and CDR2 YENEEA. The CDR3 spans 17 residues. The CDR3 DNA reads as TGTGCCAGCAGCCAAGGACTAGCGGGGAGGCAATACAATGAGCAGTTCTTC. This sequence encodes CASSQGLAGRQYNEQFF.

This clonotype was observed a handful of times. The chain couples TRBV5-1 to TRBJ2-3, with TRBD2 identical over 10 bases. V gave up 0 bases and J gave up 0 bases; unmatched junction bases: 7. Germline V gene data show CDR1 as SGHRS and CDR2 as YFSETQ. The CDR3 sequence is 18 residues long. The chain's CDR3 is CASSLVSSGGTSTDTQYF. The CDR3 DNA reads TGCGCCAGCAGCTTGGTGTCTAGCGGGGGTACAAGCACAGATACGCAGTATTTT. The entire variable domain, with the rest obtained from reference TRBV5-1 and TRBJ2-3, is as follows: KAGVTQTPRYLIKTRGQQVTLSCSPISGHRSVSWYQQTPGQGLQFLFEYFSETQRNKGNFPGRFSGRQFSNSRSEMNVSTLELGDSALYLCASSLVSSGGTSTDTQYFGPGTRLTVL.

The sample holds a few counts of this clonotype. V usage is TRBV20-1 and J usage is TRBJ2-1; perhaps TRBD2 as D (6 bases). Germline V CDR1 and CDR2: DFQATT, SNEGSKA (reference sequence). V dropped 3 bases and J dropped 7 bases, with 16 bases sitting between them. This CDR3 has 14 amino acids. In nucleotides, the CDR3 is TGCAGTGCTAGTAGGGGCGGGATAGGTAATGAGCAGTTCTTC. It yields the protein CSASRGGIGNEQFF.

The rearrangement uses TRBV4-2 and TRBJ1-2; 7 bases agree with TRBD1. The V gene end was trimmed by 4 bases and the J gene end by 7 bases; junction bases not matched to a gene: 12. The germline V gene encodes CDR1 LGHNA and CDR2 YNFKEQ. CDR3 length: 15 amino acids. The CDR3 loop is CASSRRQGEGFGYTF. DNA of the CDR3: TGTGCCAGCAGCCGCCGACAGGGTGAGGGCTTTGGCTACACCTTC.

The chain is built from TRBV7-2 and TRBJ1-2, with TRBD1 matching 7 bases. The V gene end was trimmed by 3 bases and the J gene end by 4 bases; junction bases not matched to a gene: 5. The germline gives CDR1 SGHTA, CDR2 FQGNSA. CDR3 length: 14 amino acids. The CDR3 here is CASSLMGTAYGYTF. DNA for the CDR3: TGTGCCAGCAGCTTGATGGGGACAGCCTATGGCTACACCTTC.

The gene calls are TRBV20-1 and TRBJ1-1, with a tentative D call TRBD1 (5 bases). Trimming left V 6 bases short and J 1 base short, with 15 bases between. Germline V CDR1 and CDR2: DFQATT, SNEGSKA (reference sequence). The CDR3 is 14 residues long. CDR3 residues: CSARTSTGNTEAFF. CDR3 DNA: TGCAGTGCCCGCACTAGCACAGGGAACACTGAAGCTTTCTTT.

Ten or more counts support this clonotype. The chain joins TRBV7-3 to TRBJ2-7, with D perhaps being TRBD1 or TRBD2 (6 bases each). Trimming stripped 4 bases from V and 5 bases from J, with 21 bases between. Germline values: CDR1 SGHTA, CDR2 FQGTGA. The CDR3 loop spans 16 amino acids. The CDR3 region is CASSSGADRLLDEQYF. The CDR3 DNA is TGTGCCAGCAGCTCGGGGGCAGATCGTCTGCTGGACGAGCAGTACTTC.

A few counts support this clonotype. The rearrangement links TRBV14 to TRBJ2-5; 9 positions match TRBD1. Looked up from germline, CDR1 is SGHDN and CDR2 is FVKESK. Unmatched junction bases numbered 9, after V lost 4 bases and J lost 3 bases. The length of the CDR3 is 16 residues. The CDR3 reads CASSPGTGFFEETQYF. CDR3 in DNA: TGTGCCAGCAGCCCCGGGACAGGGTTTTTCGAAGAGACCCAGTACTTC. The whole variable domain, remainder taken from reference TRBV14 and TRBJ2-5, is EAGVTQFPSHSVIEKGQTVTLRCDPISGHDNLYWYRRVMGKEIKFLLHFVKESKQDESGMPNNRFLAERTGGTYSTLKVQPAELEDSGVYFCASSPGTGFFEETQYFGPGTRLLVL.

This clonotype has a handful of counts. The chain is built from TRBV7-9 and TRBJ2-7; the match to TRBD1 covers 8 bases. Looked up from germline, CDR1 is SEHNR and CDR2 is FQNEAQ (reference sequence). The CDR3 contains 15 residues. J was trimmed by 4 bases and V by 4 bases; bases with no gene match: 9. The CDR3 DNA is TGTGCCAGCAGCTCCGGTACAGGGGGTCAATACGAGCAGTACTTC. This translates into CASSSGTGGQYEQYF.